Listed here are 5 T cell receptor beta chains from one sample, sequenced in a study of human T cells and chemical hapten exposure. TCRdb re-called the RACE reads through MiXCR, storing one row per CDR3 protein. The sample lists about 110,000 distinct CDR3 sequences; roughly 9% were seen once. Specified time point: patch test 2, 6 weeks after DPC sensitization. Treatment indicated: therapeutic diphenylcyclopropenone sensitization with weekly scalp DPC. Sequences were derived from whole blood, sampled in connection with sensitization to the hapten diphenylcyclopropenone (DPC). The receptor set was obtained from a woman in her thirties or forties with alopecia areata. Some clones in this sample may be carry-over from other donors' samples.

J is TRBJ2-7 and V is TRBV12-3 or TRBV12-4; 7 bases map to TRBD1. Losses at the gene ends were 5 bases for V and 1 base for J; bases not matched to a gene: 5. The CDR3 totals 14 residues. The CDR3 region has the DNA TGTGCCAGCAGTCTGACAGGGTTTTCCTACGAGCAGTACTTC. Translating it yields CASSLTGFSYEQYF.

This clonotype has a count of ten or more. CDR3 nucleotides: TGTGCCAGCAGCGCTCGGACTAGCGGAGGCCACGAGCAGTACTTC. It specifies CASSARTSGGHEQYF. J is TRBJ2-7 and V is TRBV21-1; the table calls TRBD2, which could not be checked here. TRBV21-1 is tagged as a pseudogene. This CDR3 comprises 15 residues.

This chain joins TRBV16 and TRBJ2-3; D possibly corresponds to TRBD2 (5 bases). Germline lookup yields CDR1 KGHSY and CDR2 FQNENV. V lost 5 bases to trimming and J lost 1 base, with 13 bases between them. CDR3 length: 15 amino acids. CDR3 DNA: TGTGCCAGCAGCGGACTCTGGGGTCGCACAGATACGCAGTATTTT. Residues: CASSGLWGRTDTQYF.

This clonotype has just a few counts. V and J are TRBV6-5 and TRBJ1-1; D remains ambiguous. Germline CDR1 and CDR2: MNHEY and SVGAGI. The CDR3 totals 14 residues. Between the trimmed V and J ends, which lost 2 bases and 13 bases, there was a span of 20 bases. CDR3: CASSYGRDGGKVFF. CDR3 coding DNA: TGTGCCAGCAGTTACGGCCGGGATGGAGGGAAGGTTTTCTTT.

This clonotype was seen repeatedly, ten times or more. This sequence joins TRBV6-2 or TRBV6-3 and TRBJ1-3; D is uncertain. The length of the CDR3 is 14 residues. V lost 4 bases, J lost 2 bases, and 9 bases lay in between. Germline assignment: CDR1 MNHEY and CDR2 SVGEGT. DNA of the CDR3: TGTGCCAGCAGTTCGGTGAGGACTGGAAACACCATATATTTT. This gives the protein CASSSVRTGNTIYF.